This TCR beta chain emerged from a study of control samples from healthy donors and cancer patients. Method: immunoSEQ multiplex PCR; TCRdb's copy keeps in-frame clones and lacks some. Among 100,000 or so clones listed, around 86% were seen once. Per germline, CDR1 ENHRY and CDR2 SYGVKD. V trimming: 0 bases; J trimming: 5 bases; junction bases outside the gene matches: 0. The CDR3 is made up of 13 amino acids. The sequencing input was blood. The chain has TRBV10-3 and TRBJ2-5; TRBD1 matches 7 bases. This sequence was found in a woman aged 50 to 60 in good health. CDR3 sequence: CAISESGGETQYF. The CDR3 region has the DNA TGTGCCATCAGTGAGTCAGGGGGCGAGACCCAGTACTTC.